This T cell receptor (beta chain) is from a study of molecular identifiers for immune sequencing clone quantification. Overall study context: Sequencing covered four of five parts into which replicate RNA from roughly 20,000 or 100,000 naive CD8 cells was split.

MiXCR, run by TCRdb on the PCR reads, gives a single entry per CDR3 protein. The sample lists fewer than 100,000 distinct CDR3 sequences, roughly 23% occurring once. The CDR3 runs 15 residues. The germline gives CDR1 LNHDA, CDR2 SQIVND (reference sequence). V was shortened by 3 bases and J by 1 base, with 10 bases between the two germline ends. Source material: naive CD8+ T cells from blood, with Jurkat cell RNA spiked in. Regarding subset: FACS-sorted CD8+CD4-CCR7+CD45RA+ naive T cells. The TCR was taken from a human donor in good health. Some libraries in this study had Jurkat cell RNA spiked in. V usage is TRBV19 and J usage is TRBJ2-4; D may be TRBD2 (5 bases). The CDR3 region has the DNA TGTGCCAGTAGTATGGGCGGGCGTGCCAAAAACATTCAGTACTTC. This codes for CASSMGGRAKNIQYF.